What follows is one T cell receptor (beta chain) and its context. Here immunoSEQ multiplex PCR was the method, and the copy in TCRdb shows in-frame clones only, minus some. The sample lists 130,000 to 150,000 clones, around 93% seen once, with 2.8% in the top ten. CDR1 and CDR2 from the germline V gene are SEHNR and FQNEAQ (reference sequence). This CDR3 is built from 15 residues. V trimming: 3 bases; J trimming: 6 bases; junction bases outside the gene matches: 10. This sample was included in a study of T cell responses to AZD1222 COVID-19 vaccine. Sequencing used peripheral blood, obtained on day 0 of AZD1222 vaccination. The clonotype was recovered from an adult in good health. V gene TRBV7-9 combines with J gene TRBJ1-2; the match to TRBD1 covers 7 bases. CDR3 DNA sequence: TGTGCCAGCAGCTTGTATACAGGGGCGGTGGATGGCTACACCTTC. It specifies CASSLYTGAVDGYTF. The full variable domain, with the rest looked up from reference TRBV7-9 and TRBJ1-2, is DTGVSQNPRHKITKRGQNVTFRCDPISEHNRLYWYRQTLGQGPEFLTYFQNEAQLEKSRLLSDRFSAERPKGSFSTLEIQRTEQGDSAMYLCASSLYTGAVDGYTFGSGTRLTVV.